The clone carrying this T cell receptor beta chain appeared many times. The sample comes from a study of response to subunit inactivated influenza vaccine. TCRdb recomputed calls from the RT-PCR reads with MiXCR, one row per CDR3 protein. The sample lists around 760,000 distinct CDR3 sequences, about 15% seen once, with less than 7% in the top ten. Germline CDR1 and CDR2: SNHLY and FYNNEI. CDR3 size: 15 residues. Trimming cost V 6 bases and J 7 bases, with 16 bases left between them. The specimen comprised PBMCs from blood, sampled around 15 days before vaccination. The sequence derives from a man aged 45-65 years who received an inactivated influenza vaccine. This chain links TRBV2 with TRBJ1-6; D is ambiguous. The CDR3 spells CASRERTGYNSPLHF. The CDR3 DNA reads TGTGCCAGCAGAGAGAGGACCGGTTACAATTCACCCCTCCACTTT.